The T cell receptor beta chain under discussion was sequenced for a study of blood T cell repertoires in COVID-19 (dated by TCRdb to between 2020 and 2021). Describing the broader study: The collaborator samples originated in the United States, Italy and Spain and spanned the acute and convalescent phases of COVID-19. HLA class I and class II types, where available, came from metadata supplied by the sample provider rather than from assay-based typing. The repertoires were released in a freely available public database intended as a resource for research on the immune response to SARS-CoV-2. Samples were obtained from the ongoing ImmuneRACE study (first 160 participants) and from about 1,300 subjects provided by 6 global collaborators. The dataset comprised deeply sampled blood TCRbeta repertoires from subjects exposed to, actively infected with, or recovered from COVID-19. The material from the prospective study consisted of cDNA or gDNA derived from T cells, B-cell-depleted T cells, or PBMCs. A de-identified subject ID, COVID-19 status, age in years and sex were almost always included in the sample metadata. Study-wide findings and limitations: Clinical and demographic metadata were provided uncurated, with the amount varying by source and participant.

CDR1 and CDR2 are drawn from the germline V gene: KGHSH, LQKENI. Unmatched junction bases come to 5, with V trimmed by 3 bases and J by 0 bases. The CDR3 covers 16 residues, taking in both the cysteine and the phenylalanine. Solely the CDR3 DNA is kept, with 48 bases framed from the first base. In the case of this clone: Its cognate antigen has yet to be identified. Base qualities are missing; no much larger clone stands one base away.

In the prospective study, participants were about 18 to 100 years old, resided in about two dozen geographic areas of the United States, and were enrolled through a virtual design. In the prospective study, participants were assigned to cohorts based on the clinical history participants reported in a screening survey and a study questionnaire. In the prospective study, whole blood, serum and a nasopharyngeal or oropharyngeal swab were collected from each participant by mobile phlebotomists. Prospective study participants could optionally give additional blood draws and questionnaires over a 2-month period. Before DNA extraction, prospective study blood samples were shipped either frozen or at room temperature. The immunoSEQ Assay, a bias-controlled multiplex PCR, was used to amplify TCRbeta CDR3 regions from genomic DNA. Under the source paper's analysis protocol: The number of nucleated cells in each sample was estimated from the amplification of reference gene primers within the assay. To quantify the absolute abundance of each unique TCRbeta CDR3 rearrangement, sequence reads were collapsed and filtered. For each sample, productive Simpson clonality was calculated as the square root of Simpson's diversity index across productive rearrangements. TCRdb provides this immuneACCESS table in a form limited to in-frame rearrangements. Some clones are lacking; in checked studies, under half of them reflect an unresolved V gene, and why the rest are absent is not known. The DNA gave D and trimming, while V, J and clone size come from that table. The sample profile shows fewer than 350,000 clones; 65% to 90% of them were found once. Together, the top ten hold approximately 4.4% of the sample.

What was sequenced was PBMCs or T cells enriched from blood (not recorded which). The chain links TRBV18 with TRBJ1-1, with 9 bases matching TRBD1. The clonotype originates from a woman aged 40-49 years with acute COVID-19. The nucleotide sequence is given as TGTGCCAGCTCACCTGGGGGACAGGGTGTGAACACTGAAGCTTTCTTT. Its protein reads: CASSPGGQGVNTEAFF.